Below are 8 T cell receptor beta chains sequenced from a single sample in a study of T cells in localized non-small cell lung cancer (dated by TCRdb to 2020 to 2022). Receptor libraries were prepared by the immunoSEQ multiplex PCR assay. The clones in this table, taken by TCRdb from immuneACCESS, are in-frame only. Not every clone is retained; where verified, under half of the shortfall comes from an unresolved V gene, and the cause of the rest is unknown. For this sample the table gives about 48,000 clones, of which roughly 80% were detected only once. The ten largest clonotypes hold roughly a sixth of the sample. The starting material was peripheral blood, obtained before any cancer treatment. Receptors originate from a man aged 40 to 70 with stage I squamous cell lung carcinoma.

This clone was observed a handful of times. The genes are TRBV7-2 and TRBJ1-6, with D possibly TRBD1 on 6 matching bases. V dropped 5 bases and J dropped 5 bases, with 16 bases sitting between them. The CDR3 is made up of 16 amino acids. In germline, CDR1 is SGHTA, CDR2 FQGNSA. CDR3 bases: TGTGCCAGCAGCCCCCACGGGCGGGACAATAATTCACCCCTCCACTTT. It encodes CASSPHGRDNNSPLHF.

The chain uses TRBV25-1 and TRBJ2-3; TRBD2 aligns across 10 bases. Germline values: CDR1 MGHDK, CDR2 SYGVNS. V lost 6 bases, J lost 5 bases, and 8 bases stayed unmatched. This CDR3 contains 15 residues. CDR3 sequence: CASRQSGGAVDTQYF. The CDR3 bases are TGTGCCAGCAGACAGAGCGGGGGGGCGGTAGATACGCAGTATTTT.

This clone was recorded a few times. This chain links TRBV18 with TRBJ2-7, with TRBD1 matching over 11 bases. V lost 0 bases to trimming and J lost 6 bases; unmatched junction nucleotides: 4. The germline CDR1 and CDR2 sequences are KGHSH and LQKENI. The CDR3 consists of 15 residues. CDR3 nucleotides: TGTGCCAGCTCACCACCGGGACAGGGGGGAACCGAGCAGTACTTC. It translates to CASSPPGQGGTEQYF.

This rearrangement joins TRBV7-9 to TRBJ2-1; TRBD2 matches at 7 bases. Germline trimming cut 1 base from V and 7 bases from J; bases unmatched to any gene: 4. This CDR3 spans 14 amino acids. Per the germline V gene, CDR1 is SEHNR and CDR2 is FQNEAQ (reference sequence). CDR3 amino acids: CASSLVGGGNEQFF. Here the CDR3 DNA reads TGTGCCAGCAGCTTAGTTGGCGGGGGAAATGAGCAGTTCTTC.

This chain uses TRBV27 with TRBJ1-2; D not certain. Trimming took 5 bases from V and 7 from J, leaving 11 bases between them. Germline V gene lookup returns CDR1 MNHEY and CDR2 SMNVEV (reference sequence). The CDR3 consists of 12 residues. CDR3 DNA sequence: TGTGCCAGCAGTGCGCTGAAGGGTGGCTACACCTTC. Translated, it gives CASSALKGGYTF.

This CDR3 is CASRSGTGGNEQFF. The CDR3 nucleotides read TGTGCCAGCAGGTCAGGGACAGGCGGGAATGAGCAGTTCTTC. This sequence joins TRBV6-5 and TRBJ2-1; the match to TRBD1 covers 8 bases. From germline, CDR1 is MNHEY and CDR2 SVGAGI. The J segment lost 7 bases and the V segment lost 6 bases, leaving 8 bases of the junction unmatched. This CDR3 comprises 14 residues.

The chain joins TRBV7-9 to TRBJ2-3, with D perhaps matching TRBD1 (6 bases). CDR3 length: 14 amino acids. Trimming took 0 bases from V and 3 from J, leaving 7 bases between them. CDR1 and CDR2 from the germline V gene are SEHNR and FQNEAQ (reference sequence). CDR3 nucleotide sequence: TGTGCCAGCAGCTTAGCGAGGGGGACAGATACGCAGTATTTT. Translation gives CASSLARGTDTQYF. Filled out from reference TRBV7-9 and TRBJ2-3, the complete variable domain reads DTGVSQNPRHKITKRGQNVTFRCDPISEHNRLYWYRQTLGQGPEFLTYFQNEAQLEKSRLLSDRFSAERPKGSFSTLEIQRTEQGDSAMYLCASSLARGTDTQYFGPGTRLTVL.

The J gene is TRBJ2-5, the V gene TRBV28, with D unclear. The CDR3 is 12 amino acids. V was cut by 10 bases and J by 2 bases, with 11 bases left in between. The V gene's germline CDR1 is MDHEN and CDR2 SYDVKM. The CDR3 loop reads CAIGHRQETQYF. The CDR3 DNA sequence: TGTGCCATTGGGCACAGACAAGAGACCCAGTACTTC.